The clone carrying this T cell receptor (beta chain) has ten or more counts. The CDR3 is 16 residues long. Per germline, CDR1 DFQATT and CDR2 SNEGSKA (reference sequence). V lost 1 base to trimming and J lost 8 bases, with 23 bases between them. This record comes from a study of T cells after yellow fever vaccination. TCRdb re-called the 5' RACE reads through MiXCR, storing one row per CDR3 protein. Of roughly 320,000 distinct CDR3 sequences listed, about 11% are singletons. The chain carries TRBV20-1 and TRBJ1-2; D gene unclear. Sequences were derived from CD4+ T cells sorted from PBMCs, sampled 45 days after the yellow fever booster vaccination. The receptor's source is a man between 18 and 29 years old who received the YFV17D yellow fever vaccine. The CDR3 coding sequence is TGCAGTGCTAGAGCCACCCTTACGGCTTACGAACGAGGCTACACCTTC. Protein: CSARATLTAYERGYTF.